Listed below are T cell receptor beta chains from one sample, sequenced in a study of blood T cell repertoires in COVID-19. The assay was immunoSEQ multiplex PCR, and TCRdb's table has in-frame clones only and misses some. The table has roughly 150,000 clones, over 75% seen once. Sample: peripheral blood. These receptors came from a man at least 80 years old with COVID-19, enrolled during active disease. CDR3s include the opening cysteine and the closing phenylalanine or tryptophan. Size is stated for part of the rows, as once, few or many counts, or as a class when the clone is expanded.

v_gene,abundance,j_gene,CDR3aa
TRBV3-1/TRBV3-2,-,TRBJ2-5,CASSQRGGGAQYF
TRBV29-1,-,TRBJ2-7,CSVGPAGNEQYF
TRBV6-5,-,TRBJ2-3,CASNSGTSIDTQYF
TRBV6-5,-,TRBJ2-1,CASSFGIRSYNEQFF
TRBV5-1,-,TRBJ1-4,CASSLTRATNEKLFF
TRBV9,-,TRBJ1-3,CASSATLRDSGSGNTIYF
TRBV2,-,TRBJ2-7,CASQRADSTYEQYF
TRBV4-3,-,TRBJ2-3,CASSHERGTTDTQYF
TRBV28,-,TRBJ2-5,CASSTSGGFETQYF
TRBV7-2,once,TRBJ1-4,CASSLGSLLNEKLFF
TRBV29-1,-,TRBJ2-3,CSVEVRGLAGGQVTDTQYF
TRBV3-1/TRBV3-2,-,TRBJ2-1,CASSLLTTLYNEQFF
TRBV19,-,TRBJ1-4,CASSPRSATNEKLFF
TRBV5-1,-,TRBJ1-4,CASSSARGRANEKLFF
TRBV6-1,-,TRBJ1-1,CASSGRTGAQNTEAFF
TRBV2,-,TRBJ1-1,CASSEAYTEAFF
TRBV27,few,TRBJ1-1,CASESREGLNTEAFF
TRBV6-5,-,TRBJ1-5,CASSQVNQPQHF
TRBV12-2,-,TRBJ2-5,CASFLPGTVETQYF
TRBV19,-,TRBJ1-2,CASSIAEGTANYGYTF
TRBV7-6,few,TRBJ2-7,CASSKDSRSSYEQYF
TRBV2,-,TRBJ2-3,CASRNIYLAGGTDTQYF
TRBV4-2,-,TRBJ1-1,CASSQEIPTGSGNTEAFF
TRBV7-9,once,TRBJ1-1,CASSKEGGTEAFF
TRBV5-1,few,TRBJ1-1,CASSRETGMNTEAFF
TRBV11-2,few,TRBJ2-7,CASSLVRGAYEQYF
TRBV6-5,few,TRBJ2-7,CASGAVSYEQYF
TRBV7-2,-,TRBJ2-7,CASSSGTGAYEQYF
TRBV11-3,-,TRBJ1-6,CASSARPGQTSSYNSPLHF
TRBV7-6,-,TRBJ1-1,CASSLGAGETEAFF
TRBV19,-,TRBJ2-7,CASGTGYEQYF
TRBV7-2,few,TRBJ1-3,CASGARGNTIYF
TRBV19,-,TRBJ2-7,CASSIWFIGTGGRGEQYF
TRBV2,-,TRBJ2-1,CASSEGGGIQFF
TRBV7-8,-,TRBJ2-7,CASSVDRETYEQYF
TRBV2,once,TRBJ2-3,CASSELMTDTQYF
TRBV5-5,-,TRBJ2-3,CASSPGTGAGTDTQYF
TRBV3-1/TRBV3-2,few,TRBJ2-7,CASSSPQGEQYF
TRBV27,-,TRBJ1-2,CASSLTGAYGYTF
TRBV7-9,-,TRBJ1-2,CASRPVGGAFYGYTF
TRBV12-3/TRBV12-4,-,TRBJ1-6,CASRGDRNLPLHF
TRBV19,-,TRBJ1-1,CASGGFGEAFF
TRBV7-9,-,TRBJ2-5,CASSLGGNTQYF
TRBV7-3,-,TRBJ2-5,CASSIQARETQYF
TRBV6-2/TRBV6-3,-,TRBJ1-6,CASSPRQGANSPLHF
TRBV7-9,-,TRBJ1-3,CASSRSGGSSGNTIYF
TRBV7-9,-,TRBJ1-4,CASSGREGGEKLFF
TRBV3-1/TRBV3-2,-,TRBJ2-7,CASSLGQGSSYEQYF
TRBV9,-,TRBJ2-1,CASSVRASGGARQFF